Listed here are 10 T cell receptor beta chains from one sample, sequenced in a study of T cells after yellow fever vaccination. TCRdb reprocessed the 5' RACE reads with MiXCR, giving one entry per CDR3 protein. The table records nearly 300,000 distinct CDR3 sequences, approximately 10% of them present only once. This specimen was CD4+ T cells sorted from PBMCs, taken 5 days after the yellow fever booster vaccination. These receptors were collected from a man aged 18 to 35 who received the YFV17D yellow fever vaccine.

This clonotype showed up just a few times. The chain employs TRBV5-1 and TRBJ1-2; weak D call: TRBD1 (6 bases). V was pared by 0 bases and J by 1 base, with 7 bases between. This CDR3 has 14 residues. Germline CDR1 and CDR2: SGHRS and YFSETQ. The CDR3 is CASSLGQDNYGYTF. Written as DNA, the CDR3 is TGCGCCAGCAGCTTGGGACAGGATAACTATGGCTACACCTTC.

This sequence joins TRBV11-2 and TRBJ2-7; 10 nucleotides line up with TRBD2. V dropped 5 bases and J dropped 1; count of bases not matched to a gene: 5. Germline CDR1 reads SGHAT; CDR2 reads FQNNGV. CDR3 size: 15 residues. The CDR3: CASSPAAGGSYEQYF. The CDR3, as DNA: TGTGCCAGCAGCCCCGCAGCGGGGGGGTCCTACGAGCAGTACTTC. The full variable domain, with the rest looked up from reference TRBV11-2 and TRBJ2-7, is EAGVAQSPRYKIIEKRQSVAFWCNPISGHATLYWYQQILGQGPKLLIQFQNNGVVDDSQLPKDRFSAERLKGVDSTLKIQPAKLEDSAVYLCASSPAAGGSYEQYFGPGTRLTVT.

The chain uses TRBV4-1 and TRBJ1-1; D call uncertain. V was pared by 2 bases and J by 2 bases, with 12 bases between. The CDR3 covers 15 residues. In germline, CDR1 is MGHRA, CDR2 YSYEKL. DNA for the CDR3: TGCGCCAGCAGCCAAAACAGATTAGTCAACACTGAAGCTTTCTTT. As protein: CASSQNRLVNTEAFF.

A few counts support this clonotype. The CDR3 DNA is TGTGCCAGCAGCGAGACTAGCGGCTCTAACACCGGGGAGCTGTTTTTT. This codes for CASSETSGSNTGELFF. The chain has TRBV7-7 and TRBJ2-2; 9 positions match TRBD2. This CDR3 comprises 16 residues. Germline CDR1 is SSHAT and CDR2 is FNYEAQ (reference sequence). The V and J ends lost 5 bases and 2 bases, in that order; junction bases with no gene match: 6.

V is TRBV2 and J is TRBJ1-1; D ambiguous. Germline V gene sequence: CDR1 SNHLY, CDR2 FYNNEI. The V end was cut by 6 bases, the J end by 4 bases, with 15 bases between. CDR3 size: 14 residues. CDR3 nucleotides: TGTGCCAGCAGGGCCCTGGGCAGGCCCACTGAAGCTTTCTTT. It specifies CASRALGRPTEAFF.

The chain uses TRBV29-1 and TRBJ2-1, with 7 bases identical to TRBD1. V gave up 8 bases and J gave up 9 bases; unmatched junction bases: 16. This CDR3 comprises 14 residues. Germline values: CDR1 SQVTM, CDR2 ANQGSEA. CDR3 sequence: CSTAGTDPSGEQFF. CDR3 sequence (DNA): TGCAGCACTGCCGGGACAGATCCGTCGGGTGAGCAGTTCTTC.

V gene TRBV24-1 combines with J gene TRBJ2-3, with D maybe TRBD2 (5 bases). The CDR3 contains 13 residues. Germline-derived CDR1 and CDR2 are KGHDR and SFDVKD. V gave up 7 bases and J gave up 5 bases, with 12 bases separating them. The CDR3 nucleotides are TGTGCCACCAGGCGGGCCCAGCAAGATACGCAGTATTTT. Residues: CATRRAQQDTQYF.

The J gene is TRBJ2-3, the V gene TRBV12-3 or TRBV12-4; TRBD2 agrees at 7 bases. The CDR3 is 14 residues long. Losses at the gene ends were 7 bases for V and 6 bases for J; bases not matched to a gene: 10. The CDR3 sequence is CASTLGQGGDTQYF. The CDR3 DNA is TGTGCCAGCACCCTCGGGCAGGGAGGGGATACGCAGTATTTT.

The chain links TRBV6-5 to TRBJ1-1; D unclear. CDR1 and CDR2 (germline): MNHEY, SVGAGI. Between the trimmed V and J ends, which lost 6 bases and 1 base, there was a span of 18 bases. This CDR3 has 16 amino acids. In DNA form, the CDR3 reads TGTGCCAGCAGACCCGCCGGTCTAACGAAGAACACTGAAGCTTTCTTT. It codes for CASRPAGLTKNTEAFF.

The chain is built from TRBV6-6 and TRBJ2-3; no clear D. The CDR3 runs 13 residues. Germline CDR1 reads MNHNY; CDR2 reads SVGAGI (reference sequence). The V end lost 7 bases, the J end lost 2 bases, and 10 bases lay between the germline ends. CDR3 bases: TGTGCCAGCACTCCCGGTGACACAGATACGCAGTATTTT. It codes for CASTPGDTDTQYF.